The 32 T cell receptor beta chains given below trace back to one sample, sequenced in a study of T-cell reconstitution after alpha-beta-depleted transplantation in children. The TCRbeta library incorporated unique molecular identifiers. MiXCR, run by TCRdb on the PCR reads, gives a single entry per CDR3 protein. The profile shows around 370,000 distinct CDR3 sequences, around 15% of them singletons. Sequencing used PBMCs, mostly from graft donor cells, obtained 360 days after TCRalphabeta/CD19-depleted stem cell transplant. The receptors come from a male patient between 2 and 15 years old who had a stem cell transplant for acute lymphoblastic leukemia, so the T cells may come from the graft donor.

This clonotype was detected only a few times. The chain joins TRBV4-3 to TRBJ1-1, with a possible D match to TRBD1 (5 bases). Per the germline V gene, CDR1 is LGHNA and CDR2 is YSLEER. V gave up 3 bases and J gave up 4 bases, with 9 bases separating them. CDR3 size: 13 residues. CDR3 in DNA: TGCGCCAGCAGCCACCGGGGGATCACTGAAGCTTTCTTT. Translating gives CASSHRGITEAFF.

The chain uses TRBV4-1 and TRBJ2-7, with a possible D match to TRBD1 (5 bases). The CDR3 runs to 16 residues. The germline CDR1 and CDR2 sequences are MGHRA and YSYEKL. Trimming cost V 0 bases and J 1 base, with 13 bases left between them. The CDR3 spells CASSQDPGLPSYEQYF. Here the CDR3 DNA reads TGCGCCAGCAGCCAAGATCCAGGGCTTCCTTCCTACGAGCAGTACTTC.

This clonotype was detected ten times or more. The chain is built from TRBV27 and TRBJ2-7; TRBD2 is a possible D gene (5 bases). V lost 6 bases and J 3 bases, leaving 30 bases between the germline ends. This CDR3 region has 19 residues. The germline V gene encodes CDR1 MNHEY and CDR2 SMNVEV (reference sequence). The CDR3 nucleotides read TGTGCCAGCAGCTCCGAGCAAGCGGCCGGAAAAGGTAGAGGCTACGAGCAGTACTTC. This translates into CASSSEQAAGKGRGYEQYF.

This clonotype showed up just a few times. This rearrangement joins TRBV4-3 to TRBJ2-5; D is ambiguous. V was cut by 1 base and J by 2 bases, with 8 bases left in between. Germline values: CDR1 LGHNA, CDR2 YSLEER. This CDR3 contains 14 residues. The CDR3: CASSQVLGQETQYF. CDR3 bases: TGCGCCAGCAGCCAAGTTTTGGGACAAGAGACCCAGTACTTC.

This clonotype has ten or more counts. J is TRBJ1-5 and V is TRBV7-8; possible D gene TRBD1, 6 bases. The V end lost 5 bases, the J end lost 6 bases, and 17 bases lay between the germline ends. The CDR3 runs 15 residues. The germline V gene encodes CDR1 SGHVS and CDR2 FQNEAQ. CDR3 protein: CASSLSHRVGQPQHF. The CDR3, as DNA: TGTGCCAGCAGCCTCTCCCACAGGGTTGGTCAGCCCCAGCATTTT.

This chain uses TRBV28 with TRBJ2-7; 12 bases fit TRBD2. Looked up from germline, CDR1 is MDHEN and CDR2 is SYDVKM. Trimming cost V 2 bases and J 2 bases; bases outside gene matches: 7. The CDR3 extends over 17 amino acids. The CDR3 nucleotides read TGTGCCAGCAGTTTAAGAGGACTAGCGGGAAATGCCTACGAGCAGTACTTC. It is translated as CASSLRGLAGNAYEQYF.

The chain is built from TRBV7-2 and TRBJ2-7; the D gene could be TRBD1 or TRBD2 (5 bases each). The germline V and J ends were trimmed by 5 bases and 1 base, with 15 bases remaining between them. CDR3 length: 15 residues. CDR1 and CDR2 from the germline V gene are SGHTA and FQGNSA. DNA for the CDR3: TGTGCCAGCAGCCCAACCGGGACGGTATCCTACGAGCAGTACTTC. It is translated as CASSPTGTVSYEQYF.

This chain links TRBV3-1 with TRBJ2-3, with D possibly TRBD2 on 5 matching bases. The CDR3 runs 16 residues. Trimming left V 1 base short and J 0 bases short, with 11 bases between. The germline gives CDR1 LGHDT, CDR2 YNNKEL (reference sequence). The CDR3: CASSQVAGTSTDTQYF. The CDR3 region has the DNA TGTGCCAGCAGCCAAGTGGCGGGTACTAGCACAGATACGCAGTATTTT.

Concerning this clonotype: At one boundary the junction diverges from the germline segment, which might be a read error. V and J are TRBV7-8 and TRBJ2-7; possibly TRBD1 for D (6 bases). Looked up from germline, CDR1 is SGHVS and CDR2 is FQNEAQ. There are 14 residues in the CDR3. CDR3 in DNA: TGTGCCAGCAGTCCGGACAGATTAGGCTACGAGGAGTACTTC. Encoded protein: CASSPDRLGYEEYF.

This clonotype was detected many times. The genes are TRBV6-2 or TRBV6-3 and TRBJ1-1; TRBD1 matches at 7 bases. The CDR3 has 13 amino acids. After removal of 7 bases from V and 2 bases from J, the junction contained 4 bases not matched to a gene. Germline CDR1 MNHEY, CDR2 SVGEGT. As DNA, the CDR3 is TGTGCCAGCACGGGGACAGAAAACACTGAAGCTTTCTTT. This translates into CASTGTENTEAFF.

This clonotype was counted between two and nine times. V and J are TRBV19 and TRBJ2-1; 8 positions match TRBD2. CDR1 is LNHDA, CDR2 SQIVND, per germline (reference sequence). The ends lost 6 bases at V and 10 bases at J; junction bases unmatched: 8. The CDR3 consists of 13 residues. The CDR3 sequence is CASSLAGATEQFF. CDR3 nucleotides: TGTGCCAGTAGCCTAGCGGGTGCGACCGAGCAGTTCTTC.

This clonotype has more than one count but fewer than ten. V and J are TRBV9 and TRBJ2-1; 10 bases are shared with TRBD1. The V segment lost 0 bases and the J segment 6 bases; nucleotides outside the gene matches: 3. CDR1 and CDR2 (germline): SGDLS, YYNGEE. The CDR3 has 15 residues. The CDR3 protein is CASSVEGTGANEQFF. The CDR3 DNA is TGTGCCAGCAGCGTAGAAGGGACAGGGGCCAATGAGCAGTTCTTC.

The V call is TRBV12-3 or TRBV12-4, the J call TRBJ1-3; D unresolved. The CDR3 is 15 amino acids. Trimming removed 3 bases from V and 4 bases from J, with 13 bases in between. For the CDR3, the DNA is TGTGCCAGCAGTTTGGGCCCCGGAGGAGGAAACACCATATATTTT. Amino acid sequence: CASSLGPGGGNTIYF.

To note about this clonotype: This could be a read error, since a much larger clone is one nucleotide away. The chain recombines TRBV12-3 or TRBV12-4 with TRBJ1-4, with no clear D. The CDR3 has 13 amino acids. The chain's CDR3 is CASSLTRREKLYF. The CDR3 coding sequence is TGTGCCAGCAGTTTAACTAGGAGGGAAAAACTGTATTTT.

Many counts were recorded for this clonotype. DNA of the CDR3: TGTGCCAGCAGCCGTACCATGGCTAGCGGGAGCTCGTTGCGACAAGAGACCCAGTACTTC. It is translated as CASSRTMASGSSLRQETQYF. The gene calls are TRBV11-2 and TRBJ2-5; TRBD2 aligns across 10 bases. Germline assignment: CDR1 SGHAT and CDR2 FQNNGV. The CDR3 is 20 amino acids. Trimming took 5 bases from V and 2 from J; bases not matched to a gene: 20.

This chain joins TRBV7-2 and TRBJ2-1; perhaps D is TRBD1 or TRBD2 (5 bases each). Trimming took off 5 bases at V and 8 bases at J, with 19 bases between the two ends. This CDR3 is 15 amino acids long. Germline V gene data show CDR1 as SGHTA and CDR2 as FQGNSA. This chain's CDR3 is CASSGEGSGSDEQFF. As DNA, the CDR3 is TGTGCCAGCAGCGGTGAGGGGAGCGGTTCCGATGAGCAGTTCTTC.

This clonotype has a count of ten or more. The chain links TRBV12-3 or TRBV12-4 to TRBJ2-1; no firm D call. The length of the CDR3 is 14 residues. The V and J ends lost 3 bases and 6 bases respectively, with 12 bases between them. The CDR3 nucleotides are TGTGCCAGCAGTTTGCGAGAGCTGTTCAATGAGCAGTTCTTC. This gives the protein CASSLRELFNEQFF.

This clonotype was observed a few times. The chain joins TRBV4-3 to TRBJ2-4, with TRBD1 identical over 9 bases. Trimming at V came to 2 bases and at J to 1 base, leaving 6 bases not matched to a gene. Germline V gene lookup returns CDR1 LGHNA and CDR2 YSLEER. This CDR3 has 17 amino acids. CDR3 protein: CASSQRGQGRAKNIQYF. DNA of the CDR3: TGCGCCAGCAGCCAAAGGGGACAGGGACGGGCCAAAAACATTCAGTACTTC.

A few counts support this clonotype. The rearrangement uses TRBV27 and TRBJ2-2, with TRBD1 identical over 7 bases. This CDR3 is built from 16 residues. Per germline, CDR1 MNHEY and CDR2 SMNVEV (reference sequence). Trimming took 5 bases from V and 4 from J; bases not matched to a gene: 10. The CDR3 DNA sequence: TGTGCCAGCAGTCCCCCCACAGGGGCGTTCACCGGGGAGCTGTTTTTT. Translating it yields CASSPPTGAFTGELFF.

The sample holds many counts of this clonotype. The chain joins TRBV29-1 to TRBJ2-1; no clear D gene. Trimming removed 7 bases from V and 0 bases from J, with 10 bases in between. The CDR3 has 13 residues. Looked up from germline, CDR1 is SQVTM and CDR2 is ANQGSEA. CDR3 amino acids: CSASVSSYNEQFF. CDR3 coding DNA: TGCAGCGCAAGTGTTAGCTCCTACAATGAGCAGTTCTTC.

The chain combines TRBV4-3 with TRBJ2-1; 9 nucleotides match TRBD2. The CDR3 consists of 15 residues. Germline lookup yields CDR1 LGHNA and CDR2 YSLEER. V shed 0 bases, J shed 7 bases, and the junction held 4 bases outside the gene matches. The DNA for the CDR3 is TGCGCCAGCAGCCAAGAACGAACTAGCGGGAATGAGCAGTTCTTC. Amino acid sequence: CASSQERTSGNEQFF.

This clonotype occurred a few times. The chain uses TRBV7-6 and TRBJ2-3; TRBD2 aligns across 10 bases. Germline values: CDR1 SGHVS, CDR2 FNYEAQ. V was pared by 5 bases and J by 1 base, with 9 bases of the junction left unmatched. The CDR3 loop spans 17 amino acids. CDR3 DNA sequence: TGTGCCAGCAGCCCCTCTCCCGGGACTAGCGGCACAGATACGCAGTATTTT. It specifies CASSPSPGTSGTDTQYF.

This clonotype was recorded a few times. This chain uses TRBV5-1 with TRBJ2-5, with 8 bases aligning to TRBD1. The V gene end was trimmed by 5 bases and the J gene end by 0 bases; junction bases not matched to a gene: 12. Germline CDR1 is SGHRS and CDR2 is YFSETQ. CDR3 length: 17 residues. The CDR3 DNA reads as TGCGCCAGCAGGGCTGGGACAGGCCTGGGGTACCAAGAGACCCAGTACTTC. This sequence encodes CASRAGTGLGYQETQYF.

V usage is TRBV6-1 and J usage is TRBJ2-3, with 14 bases identical to TRBD2. This CDR3 region has 18 residues. Germline values: CDR1 MNHNS, CDR2 SASEGT. Trimming cost V 6 bases and J 2 bases; bases outside gene matches: 10. The CDR3 coding sequence is TGTGCCAGCAGGTTTGGGACTAGCGGGAGAGGACACACAGATACGCAGTATTTT. As protein: CASRFGTSGRGHTDTQYF.

This clonotype showed up just once. The chain couples TRBV4-1 to TRBJ1-2; no definite D call. This CDR3 spans 13 amino acids. V lost 4 bases and J lost 3, with 9 bases in between. The V gene's germline CDR1 is MGHRA and CDR2 YSYEKL. CDR3 coding DNA: TGCGCCAGCAGCCGATCCGGGGACTATGGCTACACCTTC. It encodes CASSRSGDYGYTF.

The chain's CDR3 is CASSSAQGGSGANVLTF. The CDR3 coding sequence is TGCGCCAGCAGCTCCGCCCAGGGGGGCTCTGGGGCCAACGTCCTGACTTTC. The J gene is TRBJ2-6, the V gene TRBV5-1, with D perhaps matching TRBD1 (7 bases). CDR3 length equals 17 residues. V lost 3 bases to trimming and J lost 0 bases, with 13 bases between them. Germline CDR1 is SGHRS and CDR2 is YFSETQ.

On this clonotype: This may be a read error: a much more frequent sequence differs by one nucleotide. V and J are TRBV4-3 and TRBJ2-2; D not resolved. Germline V gene lookup returns CDR1 LGHNA and CDR2 YSLEER. Trimming stripped 2 bases from V and 9 bases from J, with 10 bases between. The CDR3 is 13 amino acids. DNA of the CDR3: TGCGCCAGCAGCCAAAATTGGCCCAGGGAGCTGTTTTTT. This encodes CASSQNWPRELFF.

The rearrangement joins TRBV5-1 to TRBJ2-3; D remains ambiguous. Germline values: CDR1 SGHRS, CDR2 YFSETQ. Trimming pared 1 base from V and 0 bases from J, leaving 12 bases between. The CDR3 consists of 16 residues. The CDR3 loop reads CASSLSSLSSTDTQYF. As DNA, the CDR3 is TGCGCCAGCAGCTTGTCGTCCCTATCAAGCACAGATACGCAGTATTTT.

This clonotype appeared many times. The chain has TRBV21-1 and TRBJ2-7. TRBV21-1 is tagged as a pseudogene. This CDR3 spans 19 amino acids. The CDR3 region has the DNA TGTGCCAGCAGCTCGGGTCCAGTCTGGCAGGTCATTTTCTCCTACGAGCAGTACTTC. It encodes CASSSGPVWQVIFSYEQYF.

This clonotype was counted once. Given the absence of the conserved phenylalanine or tryptophan at the CDR3 end, a read error is likely. V is TRBV14 and J is TRBJ2-1, with D uncertain. The CDR3 loop spans 13 amino acids. Germline V gene data show CDR1 as SGHDN and CDR2 as FVKESK. The CDR3 DNA reads as TGTGCCAGCAGCCAAACCGGGTACAATAAGCAGTTCTCC. It yields the protein CASSQTGYNKQFS.

V gene TRBV19 combines with J gene TRBJ2-1; D uncertain. Trimming left V 3 bases short and J 2 bases short, with 11 bases between. This CDR3 region has 15 residues. Germline V gives CDR1 LNHDA, CDR2 SQIVND (reference sequence). The CDR3 DNA reads as TGTGCCAGTAGTATTAGGGTCCGAACCTACAATGAGCAGTTCTTC. This gives the protein CASSIRVRTYNEQFF.

This chain uses TRBV11-1 with TRBJ1-4; TRBD1 matches at 7 bases. The V gene's germline CDR1 is SGHAT and CDR2 FQDESV (reference sequence). V lost 3 bases and J lost 3; bases outside the gene matches: 22. This CDR3 has 21 residues. The CDR3 here is CASSFRVLRPLEGASNEKLFF. The DNA of the CDR3 is TGTGCCAGCAGCTTCCGCGTTCTACGACCCCTGGAGGGGGCGTCTAATGAAAAACTGTTTTTT. The whole variable domain, remainder taken from reference TRBV11-1 and TRBJ1-4, is EAEVAQSPRYKITEKSQAVAFWCDPISGHATLYWYRQILGQGPELLVQFQDESVVDDSQLPKDRFSAERLKGVDSTLKIQPAELGDSAMYLCASSFRVLRPLEGASNEKLFFGSGTQLSVL.